This note documents a single TCR beta chain sequence. The V end lost 4 bases, the J end lost 11 bases, and 12 bases lay between the germline ends. CDR1 is MNHEY, CDR2 SVGAGI, per germline. The CDR3 runs to 13 residues. This sample is drawn from a study of blood T cell repertoires in COVID-19. Study-level information: Samples came from the United States, Italy and Spain, spanning acute and convalescent COVID-19. T cells, B-cell-depleted T cells, or PBMCs provided the cDNA or gDNA that served as material.

Authors' methods: Reference gene primer amplification gave estimated nucleated cell counts. Measured with immunoSEQ multiplex PCR; TCRdb has only the in-frame clones, and not every one. V, J and clone size derive from that table, while D and trimming were established from the DNA sequence. The repertoire consists of about 240,000 clones, with 86% occurring once and the leading ten covering about a tenth. Seattle-derived patients entered the study during active infection and were followed longitudinally. Sequenced: peripheral blood. The rearrangement joins TRBV6-5 to TRBJ1-6; D is unresolved. The TCR originated in a woman aged 50 to 65 with COVID-19, enrolled during active disease. CDR3 DNA: TGTGCCAGCAGTTTACAGTCTTCTCCACCCCTCCACTTT. Protein: CASSLQSSPPLHF.